This TCR beta chain was observed in a study of a mutant IDH1 vaccine in newly diagnosed glioma. Study summary: Visits designated V12 and V13 were conducted at weeks 35 and 47, respectively.

Data came from immunoSEQ multiplex PCR; TCRdb stores just in-frame clones and leaves some out. The table includes about 47,000 clones, more than 75% detected once. The CDR3 has 15 amino acids. The germline V gene encodes CDR1 MNHNS and CDR2 SASEGT. Trimming took 9 bases from V and 4 from J; bases not matched to a gene: 14. Study-wide findings and caveats: Seemingly, top peripheral T cell clonotype changes bore no relation to pseudoprogression.

Concerning this clone: Antigen specificity is unknown.

Time point specified: week 35, safety follow-up. Mutant IDH1 20-mer peptide, at 300 ug, made up each vaccine dose, with topical imiquimod. Patients came in for eight vaccinations, in weeks 1, 3, 5, 7, 11, 15, 19 and 23. Every donor had a new WHO grade 3 or 4 astrocytoma that was IDH1-mutant, with loss of nuclear ATRX. The chain joins TRBV6-1 to TRBJ1-2; TRBD1 agrees at 7 bases. The input for sequencing was PBMCs, taken from a glioma patient whose treatment included an IDH1 peptide vaccine. The receptor's source is a woman between 40 and 55 years old with glioma. The CDR3 loop is CASEDLTGLSYGYTF. CDR3 sequence (DNA): TGTGCCAGTGAAGATTTGACAGGGCTTTCCTATGGCTACACCTTC.